This entry lists 24 T cell receptor beta chains sequenced from one sample in a study of T cells in Graves' hyperthyroidism and ophthalmopathy. RNA transcripts provided the source from which TCR beta CDR3 regions were amplified. HTBI primers were the set used in a first-round RT-PCR of the TCR CDR3. One entry per CDR3 protein results from TCRdb running MiXCR on the multiplex PCR reads. Of about 290,000 distinct CDR3 sequences detected, approximately 16% appear once; the ten largest clones hold around 33%. The sequencing input was blood. The receptors shown here come from a man under 40 with Graves' hyperthyroidism.

This clonotype was counted a few times. The chain has TRBV6-1 and TRBJ2-7, with D tentatively TRBD2 (5 bases). Germline-derived CDR1 and CDR2 are MNHNS and SASEGT. Trimming cost V 3 bases and J 3 bases, with 12 bases left between them. The length of the CDR3 is 14 residues. This chain's CDR3 is CASSEREPYYEQYF. The DNA of the CDR3 is TGTGCCAGCAGTGAGAGGGAGCCCTACTACGAGCAGTACTTC.

Turning to this clonotype: This may be a read error, as it is one base from a much larger clone. This chain links TRBV11-2 with TRBJ2-3; either TRBD1 or TRBD2 may supply D (5 bases each). CDR3 length: 14 residues. The germline V gene has CDR1 SGHAT and CDR2 FQNNGV. V was clipped by 3 bases and J by 2 bases, with 9 bases between them. The chain's CDR3 is CASSFGDHTDTQYF. The CDR3 coding sequence is TGTGCCAGCAGCTTTGGGGACCACACAGATACGCAGTATTTT.

This clonotype was detected ten times or more. CDR3 sequence reads: CASSHAGHTDTQYF. The CDR3 DNA is TGCGCCAGCAGCCACGCGGGCCACACAGATACGCAGTATTTT. V is TRBV4-1 and J is TRBJ2-3, with D maybe TRBD2 (5 bases). Trimming stripped 3 bases from V and 2 bases from J, with 9 bases between. Germline assignment: CDR1 MGHRA and CDR2 YSYEKL. The length of the CDR3 is 14 residues.

This clonotype was counted only a few times. The gene calls are TRBV27 and TRBJ2-7; TRBD1 is a possible D gene (5 bases). This CDR3 is 14 amino acids long. Germline V lookup: CDR1 MNHEY, CDR2 SMNVEV (reference sequence). Trimming removed 6 bases at V and 3 bases at J, with 15 bases between. The CDR3 sequence is CASSLVGADYEQYF. CDR3 DNA sequence: TGTGCCAGCAGCCTCGTTGGGGCTGACTACGAGCAGTACTTC.

J is TRBJ1-1 and V is TRBV29-1; D is unclear. Germline CDR1 is SQVTM and CDR2 is ANQGSEA. The CDR3 is 11 amino acids. Trimming removed 4 bases at V and 10 bases at J, with 13 bases between. Here the CDR3 DNA reads TGCAGCGTTGGATTTAGAACGGGAGCTTTCTTT. Protein product: CSVGFRTGAFF.

This clonotype has a count of ten or more. The chain links TRBV6-1 to TRBJ2-7; D perhaps matches TRBD1 (5 bases). CDR1 and CDR2 from the germline V gene are MNHNS and SASEGT. The CDR3 totals 14 residues. Trimming took off 4 bases at V and 3 bases at J, with 13 bases between the two ends. This CDR3 reads CASSGRPDSYEQYF. CDR3 sequence (DNA): TGTGCCAGCAGTGGGAGACCCGACAGCTACGAGCAGTACTTC.

The chain has TRBV20-1 and TRBJ2-7; 9 bases are a match to TRBD1. The V segment lost 3 bases and the J segment 3 bases; nucleotides outside the gene matches: 9. Germline CDR1 and CDR2: DFQATT and SNEGSKA (reference sequence). The CDR3 is 15 residues long. CDR3 amino acids: CSARIRDRELYEQYF. The CDR3 nucleotides are TGCAGTGCTAGGATACGGGACAGGGAACTCTACGAGCAGTACTTC.

This clonotype was counted many times. V is TRBV11-1 and J is TRBJ2-7; 8 positions agree with TRBD1. In germline, CDR1 is SGHAT, CDR2 FQDESV (reference sequence). This CDR3 is built from 14 residues. The junction had 4 bases not matched to a gene; V was cut back by 4 bases and J by 2 bases. The CDR3 nucleotides read TGTGCCAGCAGCTGGGGGACAGGAACCTACGAGCAGTACTTC. Protein: CASSWGTGTYEQYF.

In its sample, this clonotype was seen many times. CDR3 nucleotides: TGTGCCAGCAGAACCCTGGGACCCATTAATCAGCCCCAGCATTTT. It encodes CASRTLGPINQPQHF. The chain uses TRBV2 and TRBJ1-5, with a tentative D call TRBD1 (5 bases). The ends were cut back, 6 bases at V and 4 bases at J, with 16 bases in the middle. Germline assignment: CDR1 SNHLY and CDR2 FYNNEI. CDR3 length: 15 amino acids.

This clonotype was detected many times. V usage is TRBV5-1 and J usage is TRBJ2-2; 8 bases fit TRBD2. CDR3 length: 16 amino acids. The V and J ends lost 7 bases and 7 bases, in that order; junction bases with no gene match: 15. Germline CDR1 is SGHRS and CDR2 is YFSETQ. CDR3 in DNA: TGCGCCAGCTCACCCGCGGGGGGCGCGGGTGACGGGGAGCTGTTTTTT. Protein sequence: CASSPAGGAGDGELFF.

There are many counts of this clonotype. This rearrangement joins TRBV11-2 to TRBJ1-1; D unresolved. Per the germline V gene, CDR1 is SGHAT and CDR2 is FQNNGV. The V end lost 0 bases, the J end lost 4 bases, and 12 bases lay between the germline ends. There are 15 residues in the CDR3. Here the CDR3 DNA reads TGTGCCAGCAGCTTAGAGCGCGGTGAAGGCACTGAAGCTTTCTTT. This encodes CASSLERGEGTEAFF.

This clonotype occurred once. The chain carries TRBV25-1 and TRBJ2-5, with 7 nucleotides matching TRBD1. CDR3 length: 15 amino acids. After removal of 5 bases from V and 5 bases from J, the junction contained 11 bases not matched to a gene. Germline CDR1 MGHDK, CDR2 SYGVNS. CDR3 sequence reads: CASSLGGEGAETQYF. The CDR3 DNA sequence: TGTGCCAGCAGTTTAGGGGGCGAAGGGGCTGAGACCCAGTACTTC.

This clonotype was counted at least ten times. The chain employs TRBV7-3 and TRBJ2-3; a possible D gene is TRBD2 (6 bases). V lost 2 bases and J 7 bases, leaving 16 bases between the germline ends. The germline V gene encodes CDR1 SGHTA and CDR2 FQGTGA. This CDR3 has 15 amino acids. The CDR3 coding sequence is TGTGCCAGCAGCTTAGGTGGGACTGAGCGAAATACGCAGTATTTT. It codes for CASSLGGTERNTQYF.

The CDR3 DNA sequence: TGCGCCAGCAGTCGCGCCGGGACAGGGAACACCGGGGAGCTGTTTTTT. Translation: CASSRAGTGNTGELFF. The chain has TRBV5-1 and TRBJ2-2, with TRBD1 matching 8 bases. CDR1 is SGHRS, CDR2 YFSETQ, per germline. V trimming: 5 bases; J trimming: 1 base; junction bases outside the gene matches: 7. The CDR3 consists of 16 residues.

Turning to this clonotype: The junction differs from germline at one of its ends, possibly a read error. The chain has TRBV7-7 and TRBJ2-1; no reliable D call. Looked up from germline, CDR1 is SSHAT and CDR2 is FNYEAQ (reference sequence). The CDR3 loop spans 13 amino acids. The CDR3 DNA is TGTGCTAGCAGCTTAGAGAAAGACACTGAGCAGTTCTTC. Its protein product is CASSLEKDTEQFF.

This clonotype was seen at least ten times. The rearrangement joins TRBV7-8 to TRBJ2-1; TRBD2 is a possible D gene (5 bases). There are 13 residues in the CDR3. V gave up 3 bases and J gave up 5 bases, with 8 bases separating them. Germline V gives CDR1 SGHVS, CDR2 FQNEAQ. In DNA form, the CDR3 reads TGTGCCAGCAGCTTTTCGCGGGACAATGAGCAGTTCTTC. Residues: CASSFSRDNEQFF.

This chain links TRBV15 with TRBJ1-5; no clear D. Looked up from germline, CDR1 is LNHNV and CDR2 is YYDKDF (reference sequence). The CDR3 has 14 amino acids. Trimming pared 3 bases from V and 0 bases from J, leaving 6 bases between. CDR3 coding DNA: TGTGCCACCAGCAGCCAGGATAGCAATCAGCCCCAGCATTTT. It is translated as CATSSQDSNQPQHF.

The CDR3 reads CASSPVRNSANEKLFF. CDR3 sequence (DNA): TGTGCCAGCAGCCCCGTACGGAACAGCGCTAATGAAAAACTGTTTTTT. The V call is TRBV9, the J call TRBJ1-4, with D uncertain. Trimming left V 4 bases short and J 3 bases short, with 16 bases between. The CDR3 is made up of 16 amino acids. Germline V gene lookup returns CDR1 SGDLS and CDR2 YYNGEE. The full variable domain, in which reference TRBV9 and TRBJ1-4 provide the parts outside the CDR3, is DSGVTQTPKHLITATGQRVTLRCSPRSGDLSVYWYQQSLDQGLQFLIQYYNGEERAKGNILERFSAQQFPDLHSELNLSSLELGDSALYFCASSPVRNSANEKLFFGSGTQLSVL.

This clonotype has at least ten counts. V usage is TRBV20-1 and J usage is TRBJ2-1; D is undetermined. This CDR3 contains 11 residues. The germline CDR1 and CDR2 sequences are DFQATT and SNEGSKA (reference sequence). V lost 1 base and J lost 8, with 6 bases in between. CDR3 sequence reads: CSARALDEQFF. CDR3 nucleotides: TGCAGTGCTAGAGCCCTAGATGAGCAGTTCTTC.

The sample holds many counts of this clonotype. This chain uses TRBV7-8 with TRBJ2-5; 10 bases are shared with TRBD2. J was trimmed by 2 bases and V by 5 bases; bases with no gene match: 20. This CDR3 spans 20 amino acids. Germline V gene sequence: CDR1 SGHVS, CDR2 FQNEAQ. CDR3 residues: CASSPVLGTSARTKQETQYF. CDR3 DNA sequence: TGTGCCAGCAGCCCGGTATTAGGGACTAGCGCCCGAACGAAGCAAGAGACCCAGTACTTC.

The CDR3 loop reads CSAMDRHSGNTIYF. As DNA, the CDR3 is TGCAGTGCTATGGACAGACACTCTGGAAACACCATATATTTT. V and J are TRBV20-1 and TRBJ1-3; D is possibly TRBD1 (6 bases). The germline CDR1 and CDR2 sequences are DFQATT and SNEGSKA (reference sequence). CDR3 length: 14 amino acids. V was cut by 4 bases and J by 0 bases, with 10 bases left in between.

This chain links TRBV14 with TRBJ1-2; D gene uncertain. With 1 base removed from V and 5 bases from J, the gap between germline ends came to 8 bases. The CDR3 runs 13 residues. The germline CDR1 and CDR2 sequences are SGHDN and FVKESK. This CDR3 reads CASSQARIYGYTF. Here the CDR3 DNA reads TGTGCCAGCAGCCAAGCTAGGATTTATGGCTACACCTTC.

This clonotype was seen a handful of times. The chain is built from TRBV19 and TRBJ1-4; D perhaps matches TRBD1 (5 bases). The CDR3 extends over 13 amino acids. V was pared by 5 bases and J by 6 bases, with 10 bases between. CDR1 and CDR2 from the germline V gene are LNHDA and SQIVND (reference sequence). The CDR3 loop is CASSPDTHEKLFF. For the CDR3, the DNA is TGTGCCAGTAGTCCGGACACCCATGAAAAACTGTTTTTT.

This clonotype was picked up a small number of times. The gene calls are TRBV20-1 and TRBJ2-3, with 11 bases lining up with TRBD2. This CDR3 is 19 amino acids long. Germline CDR1 and CDR2: DFQATT and SNEGSKA (reference sequence). The trim removed 3 bases at V and 5 bases at J, leaving 19 bases unmatched. The DNA for the CDR3 is TGCAGTGCTAGTAGTTCAGGCCTAGGACTAGCGGGTCCTATAGATACGCAGTATTTT. This gives the protein CSASSSGLGLAGPIDTQYF.